This T cell receptor (beta chain) was sequenced during a study of T cells after yellow fever vaccination (dated by TCRdb to between 2019 and 2020). Describing the broader study: Using CD3, CD45RA, CCR7 and CD95 staining, memory subsets (EM, EMRA, CM and Tscm) were sorted on a BD FACS Aria III. Libraries from fractions with low cell numbers were prepared with the SMART-Seq v4 Ultra Low Input RNA kit. Blood was drawn at multiple timepoints before and after primary and secondary immunization, with bulk PBMC replicates and cell subsets isolated. Two healthy male donors, one aged 18 to 30 and one aged 30 to 40 years, made up the cohort. To track T-cell clones before and after primary and booster YFV17D yellow fever vaccination, bulk TCR alpha and beta repertoires were sequenced longitudinally. Sorting of memory subsets took place on days 0, 15 and 45 and at 18 months after primary vaccination, as well as on days 0, 15 and 45 after the 30-year booster.

Explained via the paper, the treatment or condition label denotes: live attenuated yellow fever vaccine strain. PBMCs were isolated from peripheral blood using a standard Ficoll-Paque protocol. The RNeasy Micro Kit was used to extract RNA from sorted memory subsets. For CDR1 and CDR2, the germline V gene lists LGHNA and YNFKEQ. The CDR3 has 14 amino acids, counting the end cysteine and phenylalanine. Only CDR3 DNA remains: 42 bases, in frame from the first base. Synthesis of TCR cDNA relied on 5'RACE template switching, a step that introduced a universal primer site along with unique molecular identifiers. Priming of cDNA synthesis was performed from both the TCR alpha and TCR beta constant segments. Two PCR steps were used to amplify libraries, with sample barcodes and sequencing adapters being added in the second step. Sequencing of the libraries was done on either Illumina HiSeq 2500 (2x100 bp) or NovaSeq (2x150 bp). The original methods were these. MIGEC handled demultiplexing of reads and collapsing into UMI consensus sequences, while MiXCR performed V(D)J alignment. Vaccine-responding clonotypes were defined with edgeR using replicate PBMC samples, requiring FDR below 0.01 and a log2 fold change above 5 up to day 15. CD4 or CD8 identity was assigned to each bulk clonotype according to whether the clonotype was present at higher abundance in the sequenced CD4 repertoire or the sequenced CD8 repertoire. To estimate how each clone was distributed across memory phenotypes, clonotype frequencies in memory subsets were weighted by FACS-sorted cell numbers. The public reads were run again by TCRdb, first through fastp at Q25 and then through MiXCR, and only productive beta chains were kept. Rows with a matching CDR3 protein are joined into one entry that keeps the most common DNA and genes. Clone size and V and J calls follow TCRdb, not the original study. The sample table lists more than 3,500 distinct CDR3 sequences, roughly 7.3% of them with a count of one. The ten largest clones add up to about 70% of the sample.

By share, this clonotype ranks as medium-sized (0.01 to 0.1%). The junction shows a germline mismatch at one end, possibly a read error. General findings and caveats noted by the study authors: The secondary T-cell response was found to be weaker but faster than the primary response, with a peak reached on day 5 rather than on day 15. A small share of clonotypes occurred in both CD4 and CD8 compartments, likely arising from convergent recombination. Because the study included only two donors, the extent to which the findings can be generalized is limited. Most clones expanded after primary vaccination were re-detected after the booster (approximately 96% of CD4 and approximately 89% of CD8), suggesting broad memory maintenance. On day 0, almost all vaccine-responding clonotypes were below detection in the sorted memory subsets. Because abundant contaminating clonotypes from the bulk population could be contained in FACS-sorted repertoires, computational filtering was required.

This sample comprised PBMCs, either bulk or a sorted T-cell subset (CD4+, CD8+, memory, or dextramer-sorted; not recorded which), obtained 35 to 50 days after the first yellow fever vaccination. The sequence joins TRBV4-2 to TRBJ2-1; the D gene may be TRBD1 or TRBD2, since each aligns over 5 bases. This TCR was sampled from a young man who received the YFV17D yellow fever vaccine. The nucleotide sequence is given as TGTGCCAGCAGCCAAGATTTGGAGGTTCAGGGTAAGCTCTTC. Translated, this is CASSQDLEVQGKLF.